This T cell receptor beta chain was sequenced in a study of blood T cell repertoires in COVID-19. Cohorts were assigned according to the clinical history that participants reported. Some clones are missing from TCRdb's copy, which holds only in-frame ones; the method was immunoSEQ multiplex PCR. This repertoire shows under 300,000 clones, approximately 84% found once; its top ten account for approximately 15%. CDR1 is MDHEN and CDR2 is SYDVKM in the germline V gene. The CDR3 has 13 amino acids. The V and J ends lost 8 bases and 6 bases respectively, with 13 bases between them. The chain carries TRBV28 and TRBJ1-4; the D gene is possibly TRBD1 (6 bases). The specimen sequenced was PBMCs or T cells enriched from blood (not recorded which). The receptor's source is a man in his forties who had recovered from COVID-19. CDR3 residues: CASQRGRDEKLFF. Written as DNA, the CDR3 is TGTGCCAGCCAAAGGGGGAGGGATGAAAAACTGTTTTTT.